Here is one T cell receptor beta chain with its context. The antigen is undetermined. Sequencing templates came from extracted RNA that was reverse transcribed into cDNA. Only in-frame clones appear in the TCRdb table, and some are missing; sequencing was by immunoSEQ multiplex PCR. The profile covers around 190,000 clones, with more than 55% appearing a single time and around 5.1% taken by the ten largest. These data belong to a study of CD8+ T cells in alopecia areata. CDR1 and CDR2 from the germline V gene are SEHNR and FQNEAQ (reference sequence). V shed 4 bases and J shed 7 bases, with 8 bases lying between them. The CDR3 loop spans 11 amino acids. Study-wide points: Sequencing of scalp samples also captures resident alphabeta T cells of normal skin. Alopecia totalis/universalis scalp especially showed more expanded CD8+ clones than normal scalp. Compared with mice, patients displayed less clear TCR sharing, possibly for HLA-related reasons.

PBMCs served as the source from which CD4+ and CD8+ T cells were sorted. J is TRBJ2-7 and V is TRBV7-9; no reliable D call. Sequenced: CD8+ T cells sorted from blood. The receptor comes from a human donor in good health. The CDR3 sequence: CASSSTGEQYF. Here the CDR3 DNA reads TGTGCCAGCAGCTCAACGGGTGAGCAGTACTTC.